This TCR beta chain is drawn from a study of T cell changes during pregnancy in multiple sclerosis. V was pared by 11 bases and J by 1 base, with 11 bases between. CDR1 SNHLY and CDR2 FYNNEI come from the germline V gene. The CDR3 totals 12 residues. Assay used: immunoSEQ multiplex PCR; TCRdb lists only in-frame clones, some missing. The table records tens of thousands of clones, around nine tenths of them present only once. This clone was seen more than once but under ten times. The sequence was collected from a female donor with multiple sclerosis, enrolled in a pregnancy study. The starting material was CD4+ T cells from peripheral blood mononuclear cells, obtained before pregnancy. V usage is TRBV2 and J usage is TRBJ1-1; D may be TRBD1 (5 bases). Here the CDR3 DNA reads TGTGCCGGAATGGACACGAACACTGAAGCTTTCTTT. This encodes CAGMDTNTEAFF.